Following are 21 T cell receptor beta chains from one sample sequenced in a study of radiation and T cells in renal cell carcinoma. Time point specified: blood 2 weeks post-SBRT. The treatment denotes: 15 Gy SBRT to primary tumor, nephrectomy 4 weeks later. TCRdb's copy holds only in-frame clones and misses some; the assay was immunoSEQ multiplex PCR. The table lists about 130,000 clones, 65% to 85% of them singletons. The material was blood, obtained from a patient whose treatment included radiotherapy and nephrectomy. The receptor set was obtained from a man aged 45-60 years with renal cell carcinoma.

The chain carries TRBV9 and TRBJ2-5; 14 nucleotides match TRBD2. The CDR3 contains 15 residues. V shed 3 bases, J shed 4 bases, and the junction held 2 bases outside the gene matches. Germline CDR1 and CDR2: SGDLS and YYNGEE. CDR3 amino acids: CASSGGLAGGETQYF. The DNA for the CDR3 is TGTGCCAGCAGCGGCGGACTAGCGGGAGGAGAGACCCAGTACTTC.

The V call is TRBV30, the J call TRBJ2-3; TRBD2 matches 9 bases. Germline V gives CDR1 GTSNPN, CDR2 SVGIG (reference sequence). This CDR3 comprises 14 residues. V shed 3 bases and J 2 bases; nucleotides not matched to a gene: 3. CDR3 coding DNA: TGTGCCTGGAGGGTAGCGGGGGCCACAGATACGCAGTATTTT. Translation gives CAWRVAGATDTQYF.

The chain carries TRBV23-1 and TRBJ2-3, with a tentative D call TRBD2 (7 bases). TRBV23-1 is identified as an open reading frame with a role that is uncertain. The CDR3 is made up of 12 amino acids. CDR3 sequence reads: CARGTHTDTQYF. The CDR3 region has the DNA TGCGCGCGGGGGACACACACAGATACGCAGTATTTT.

This chain links TRBV4-1 with TRBJ2-3; possible D gene TRBD1, 5 bases. The CDR3 is made up of 17 amino acids. The V gene's germline CDR1 is MGHRA and CDR2 YSYEKL. V dropped 0 bases and J dropped 0 bases, with 13 bases sitting between them. Here the CDR3 reads CASSQEKGVGSTDTQYF. As DNA, the CDR3 is TGCGCCAGCAGCCAAGAAAAAGGGGTCGGAAGCACAGATACGCAGTATTTT.

This clone was seen only a few times. This chain connects TRBV19 to TRBJ1-2; possible D gene TRBD1, 5 bases. In germline, CDR1 is LNHDA, CDR2 SQIVND (reference sequence). V was pared by 6 bases and J by 4 bases, with 15 bases between. The CDR3 is 14 amino acids. For the CDR3, the DNA is TGTGCCAGTAGAAGAACAGGACCGCTCTATGGCTACACCTTC. Protein product: CASRRTGPLYGYTF.

The gene calls are TRBV5-1 and TRBJ2-5; TRBD1 or TRBD2 may be the D gene (5 bases each). From germline, CDR1 is SGHRS and CDR2 YFSETQ. V lost 4 bases, J lost 0 bases, and 16 bases lay in between. The CDR3 is 16 amino acids. Here the CDR3 reads CASSRGGQEYQETQYF. The CDR3 DNA sequence: TGCGCCAGCAGCCGGGGCGGGCAGGAGTACCAAGAGACCCAGTACTTC. The complete variable domain, with remaining parts taken from reference TRBV5-1 and TRBJ2-5, reads KAGVTQTPRYLIKTRGQQVTLSCSPISGHRSVSWYQQTPGQGLQFLFEYFSETQRNKGNFPGRFSGRQFSNSRSEMNVSTLELGDSALYLCASSRGGQEYQETQYFGPGTRLLVL.

V is TRBV28 and J is TRBJ2-3, with D unresolved. V lost 5 bases to trimming and J lost 1 base, with 13 bases between them. The CDR3 is 15 amino acids. Per germline, CDR1 MDHEN and CDR2 SYDVKM. The DNA of the CDR3 is TGTGCCAGCAGTGAGCGTGAGAGTGGCACAGATACGCAGTATTTT. Its protein product is CASSERESGTDTQYF.

The genes are TRBV9 and TRBJ2-2; tentative D call: TRBD2 (6 bases). Between the trimmed V and J ends, which lost 2 bases and 7 bases, there was a span of 12 bases. This CDR3 spans 14 amino acids. The germline gives CDR1 SGDLS, CDR2 YYNGEE. The CDR3 sequence is CASSVQTSNGELFF. CDR3 sequence (DNA): TGTGCCAGCAGCGTCCAAACTAGCAACGGGGAGCTGTTTTTT.

The rearrangement links TRBV6-1 to TRBJ2-3; 10 bases match TRBD2. The V gene end was trimmed by 7 bases and the J gene end by 2 bases; junction bases not matched to a gene: 6. The CDR3 extends over 15 amino acids. The V gene's germline CDR1 is MNHNS and CDR2 SASEGT. Written as DNA, the CDR3 is TGTGCCAGCACAAGAGCGGGGGGGAACACAGATACGCAGTATTTT. It is translated as CASTRAGGNTDTQYF.

The gene calls are TRBV4-2 and TRBJ2-3, with D uncertain. Germline V gene sequence: CDR1 LGHNA, CDR2 YNFKEQ. The V gene lost 10 bases and the J gene lost 2 bases, with 16 bases spanning the gap. The CDR3 has 14 residues. CDR3 DNA sequence: TGTGCCACCGCCACGGACGGCTACACAGATACGCAGTATTTT. Translation: CATATDGYTDTQYF.

This clone was detected once. The chain links TRBV7-9 to TRBJ1-5; a possible D gene is TRBD1 (6 bases). Per germline, CDR1 SEHNR and CDR2 FQNEAQ (reference sequence). Trimming pared 5 bases from V and 1 base from J, leaving 21 bases between. The CDR3 totals 18 residues. CDR3 loop: CASSIVGVGGLSNQPQHF. The CDR3 DNA sequence: TGTGCCAGCAGCATCGTTGGTGTAGGGGGACTGAGCAATCAGCCCCAGCATTTT. Full variable domain (remainder filled in from reference TRBV7-9 and TRBJ1-5): DTGVSQNPRHKITKRGQNVTFRCDPISEHNRLYWYRQTLGQGPEFLTYFQNEAQLEKSRLLSDRFSAERPKGSFSTLEIQRTEQGDSAMYLCASSIVGVGGLSNQPQHFGDGTRLSIL.

CDR3 nucleotide sequence: TGTGCCAGCTCACCACCCACAGGGACCACCGGGGAGCTGTTTTTT. Protein product: CASSPPTGTTGELFF. The chain joins TRBV18 to TRBJ2-2; perhaps TRBD1 as D (6 bases). Germline V gene data show CDR1 as KGHSH and CDR2 as LQKENI. The CDR3 runs 15 residues. V was cut by 0 bases and J by 4 bases, with 9 bases left in between. Full variable domain (missing parts from reference TRBV18 and TRBJ2-2): NAGVMQNPRHLVRRRGQEARLRCSPMKGHSHVYWYRQLPEEGLKFMVYLQKENIIDESGMPKERFSAEFPKEGPSILRIQQVVRGDSAAYFCASSPPTGTTGELFFGEGSRLTVL.

The chain employs TRBV27 and TRBJ2-5; D not certain. The V gene's germline CDR1 is MNHEY and CDR2 SMNVEV (reference sequence). The CDR3 sequence is 13 residues long. V lost 5 bases and J 1 base, leaving 8 bases between the germline ends. The CDR3 sequence: CASSLSPQETQYF. CDR3 nucleotide sequence: TGTGCCAGCAGTCTCTCCCCCCAAGAGACCCAGTACTTC.

The J gene is TRBJ2-7, the V gene TRBV27, with D unresolved. The CDR3 is 11 amino acids. V was shortened by 1 base and J by 7 bases, with 5 bases between the two germline ends. Germline V gene lookup returns CDR1 MNHEY and CDR2 SMNVEV (reference sequence). The CDR3, as DNA: TGTGCCAGCAGTTTATATGGGGAGCAGTACTTC. Protein: CASSLYGEQYF.

The chain employs TRBV5-4 and TRBJ2-5; 7 bases align to TRBD1. V lost 4 bases, J lost 3 bases, and 3 bases stayed unmatched. The CDR3 spans 13 residues. CDR1 is SGHNT and CDR2 is YYREEE in the germline V gene (reference sequence). The CDR3 DNA reads as TGTGCCAGCAGCACTGACAGGGAAGAGACCCAGTACTTC. It yields the protein CASSTDREETQYF. Variable domain in full (rest from reference TRBV5-4 and TRBJ2-5): ETGVTQSPTHLIKTRGQQVTLRCSSQSGHNTVSWYQQALGQGPQFIFQYYREEENGRGNFPPRFSGLQFPNYSSELNVNALELDDSALYLCASSTDREETQYFGPGTRLLVL.

As for this clone: The junction departs from germline at one end; a sequencing error may be responsible. This chain uses TRBV7-7 with TRBJ2-3; TRBD2 agrees at 10 bases. CDR1 is SSHAT and CDR2 is FNYEAQ in the germline V gene (reference sequence). The CDR3 length is 15 residues. The CDR3 nucleotides are TGTGCTAGCAGCCCCAGCGGGGGGGGCACAGATACGCAGTATTTT. It translates to CASSPSGGGTDTQYF.

This clone was counted only a few times. The V call is TRBV27, the J call TRBJ2-2, with TRBD1 matching over 7 bases. From germline, CDR1 is MNHEY and CDR2 SMNVEV (reference sequence). The CDR3 length is 16 residues. Germline trimming cut 1 base from V and 0 bases from J; bases unmatched to any gene: 2. CDR3: CASSLWGQSNTGELFF. In DNA, the CDR3 is TGTGCCAGCAGTTTATGGGGACAGTCGAACACCGGGGAGCTGTTTTTT.

The chain has TRBV4-2 and TRBJ2-3; D gene uncertain. The CDR3 has 15 amino acids. Germline V gene data show CDR1 as LGHNA and CDR2 as YNFKEQ. V was trimmed by 0 bases and J by 6 bases, leaving 13 bases between them. CDR3 sequence: CASSQDRGSVDTQYF. CDR3 DNA: TGTGCCAGCAGCCAAGACCGTGGGTCGGTCGATACGCAGTATTTT.

This chain uses TRBV7-9 with TRBJ2-2; 15 bases are a match to TRBD2. CDR3 length: 18 residues. Germline V gene data show CDR1 as SEHNR and CDR2 as FQNEAQ (reference sequence). Trimming removed 8 bases from V and 1 base from J; junction bases left unmatched: 8. CDR3 DNA sequence: TGTGCCAGCTCCGGGACTAGCGGGGGGATACAGAACACCGGGGAGCTGTTTTTT. The encoded protein is CASSGTSGGIQNTGELFF. Complete variable domain (other parts from reference TRBV7-9 and TRBJ2-2): DTGVSQNPRHKITKRGQNVTFRCDPISEHNRLYWYRQTLGQGPEFLTYFQNEAQLEKSRLLSDRFSAERPKGSFSTLEIQRTEQGDSAMYLCASSGTSGGIQNTGELFFGEGSRLTVL.

This rearrangement joins TRBV9 to TRBJ2-2; 9 positions match TRBD2. CDR1 SGDLS and CDR2 YYNGEE come from the germline V gene. V shed 1 base, J shed 6 bases, and the junction held 4 bases outside the gene matches. The CDR3 covers 15 residues. As DNA, the CDR3 is TGTGCCAGCAGCGTAAGTCTAGCGGGACCCGGGGAGCTGTTTTTT. It codes for CASSVSLAGPGELFF.

This chain joins TRBV5-8 and TRBJ1-1, with a tentative D call TRBD1 (6 bases). CDR1 and CDR2 (germline): SGHTS, YDEGEE. This CDR3 has 12 residues. V lost 1 base to trimming and J lost 11 bases, with 12 bases between them. DNA for the CDR3: TGTGCCAGCAGCTTGAGAGGGGACAAGGCTTTCTTT. Protein: CASSLRGDKAFF.